Shown below are 25 T cell receptor beta chains from a single sample sequenced in a study of human T cells and chemical hapten exposure (dated by TCRdb to the early 2020s). The library was produced with RACE. These reads were obtained on a NextSeq 500. TCRdb applied fastp at Q25 and MiXCR to the public reads, then kept only in-frame beta chains. Merged by CDR3 protein, the rows form single entries marked with the most common genes and DNA. The sample table lists tens of thousands of distinct CDR3 sequences, approximately 12% of them with a count of one. The ten largest clones take up roughly 3.6% of the sample. In light of the paper, this sample's time point label describes: patch test 1, 2 weeks after DPC sensitization. The treatment or condition label on this specimen signifies: therapeutic diphenylcyclopropenone sensitization with weekly scalp DPC. The material sequenced was whole blood, taken in connection with sensitization to the hapten diphenylcyclopropenone (DPC). The receptors shown here come from a woman aged 55-69 years with alopecia areata. Some clones in this sample may be carry-over from other donors' samples.

This clonotype appeared a few times. The CDR3 nucleotides read TGTGCCAGCGCCGGGACAGGGACTGAAAAACTGTTTTTT. Amino acid sequence: CASAGTGTEKLFF. The V and J genes are TRBV25-1 and TRBJ1-4; 9 bases align to TRBD1. The ends lost 8 bases at V and 7 bases at J; junction bases unmatched: 5. The germline V gene encodes CDR1 MGHDK and CDR2 SYGVNS. CDR3 length equals 13 residues.

This clonotype was counted many times. The chain has TRBV29-1 and TRBJ1-2, with a weak D call TRBD1 (6 bases). V dropped 6 bases and J dropped 6 bases, with 14 bases sitting between them. The germline V gene has CDR1 SQVTM and CDR2 ANQGSEA. CDR3 length equals 12 residues. CDR3: CSVGVGGDGYTF. As DNA, the CDR3 is TGCAGCGTGGGCGTTGGGGGCGATGGCTACACCTTC.

The V call is TRBV20-1, the J call TRBJ1-2, with 9 bases identical to TRBD1. The V gene's germline CDR1 is DFQATT and CDR2 SNEGSKA (reference sequence). Trimming cost V 5 bases and J 1 base; bases outside gene matches: 5. The CDR3 covers 14 residues. The CDR3 DNA is TGCAGTGCTTCGGACAGGGGCTTTAACTATGGCTACACCTTC. Protein sequence: CSASDRGFNYGYTF.

V and J are TRBV7-6 and TRBJ2-5; D not resolved. V lost 0 bases and J 4 bases, leaving 18 bases between the germline ends. Germline values: CDR1 SGHVS, CDR2 FNYEAQ. The CDR3 covers 17 residues. The CDR3 nucleotides are TGTGCCAGCAGCTTAGCCTCGCCCACTATACCCGGAGAGACCCAGTACTTC. It specifies CASSLASPTIPGETQYF.

This clonotype came up a few times. The chain carries TRBV4-2 and TRBJ1-5; no clear D. Trimming cost V 5 bases and J 6 bases, with 8 bases left between them. The length of the CDR3 is 12 residues. Germline V lookup: CDR1 LGHNA, CDR2 YNFKEQ. CDR3 loop: CASSGDSQPQHF. In DNA, the CDR3 is TGTGCCAGCAGCGGAGATAGTCAGCCCCAGCATTTT.

This clonotype was counted ten times or more. CDR3 region: CASSGPGPDLAFF. Written as DNA, the CDR3 is TGTGCCAGCAGTGGACCGGGACCTGACTTGGCTTTCTTT. The chain has TRBV6-1 and TRBJ1-1; D may be TRBD1 (5 bases). The CDR3 contains 13 residues. Trimming stripped 4 bases from V and 11 bases from J, with 17 bases between. CDR1 and CDR2 (germline): MNHNS, SASEGT.

In this sample, this clonotype turned up many times. The chain recombines TRBV3-1 with TRBJ1-2; D remains ambiguous. V was clipped by 3 bases and J by 0 bases, with 8 bases between them. The germline V gene encodes CDR1 LGHDT and CDR2 YNNKEL (reference sequence). There are 14 residues in the CDR3. In DNA, the CDR3 is TGTGCCAGCAGCCAGGGTACCCCTAACTATGGCTACACCTTC. Its protein product is CASSQGTPNYGYTF.

Many counts were recorded for this clonotype. The genes are TRBV29-1 and TRBJ2-7; D is unresolved. Trimming removed 4 bases at V and 2 bases at J, with 12 bases between. This CDR3 contains 13 residues. Per germline, CDR1 SQVTM and CDR2 ANQGSEA. This chain's CDR3 is CSVGVGATYEQYF. In DNA form, the CDR3 reads TGCAGCGTTGGCGTGGGCGCAACCTACGAGCAGTACTTC.

This clonotype has ten or more counts. J is TRBJ1-6 and V is TRBV20-1, with 7 bases that match TRBD1. Losses at the gene ends were 0 bases for V and 0 bases for J; bases not matched to a gene: 8. Germline V lookup: CDR1 DFQATT, CDR2 SNEGSKA (reference sequence). The CDR3 extends over 18 amino acids. CDR3 in amino acids: CSARDEDRQSSYNSPLHF. In nucleotides, the CDR3 is TGCAGTGCTAGAGATGAGGACAGGCAGAGCTCCTATAATTCACCCCTCCACTTT.

V and J are TRBV4-2 and TRBJ1-5; a possible D gene is TRBD1 (6 bases). This CDR3 has 16 residues. Germline V gene sequence: CDR1 LGHNA, CDR2 YNFKEQ. V was shortened by 0 bases and J by 6 bases, with 15 bases between the two germline ends. CDR3 coding DNA: TGTGCCAGCAGCCAAGATCTATACAGGGTTGGTCAGCCCCAGCATTTT. It is translated as CASSQDLYRVGQPQHF.

This clonotype showed up just a few times. The CDR3 region is CASSYSWNEQFF. CDR3 DNA: TGTGCCAGCAGCTATAGCTGGAATGAGCAGTTCTTC. The chain recombines TRBV3-1 with TRBJ2-1, with no clear D. V lost 5 bases, J lost 7 bases, and 9 bases lay in between. The germline V gene encodes CDR1 LGHDT and CDR2 YNNKEL (reference sequence). The CDR3 sequence is 12 residues long.

The chain combines TRBV12-3 or TRBV12-4 with TRBJ2-3; TRBD2 agrees at 13 bases. This CDR3 has 18 residues. With V trimmed by 8 bases and J by 2 bases, 13 bases remained unmatched. Here the CDR3 reads CASADFRLAGGNTDTQYF. DNA of the CDR3: TGTGCCAGCGCCGATTTTCGACTAGCGGGGGGAAACACAGATACGCAGTATTTT.

This clonotype has a handful of counts. The chain has TRBV18 and TRBJ2-3; tentative D call: TRBD2 (7 bases). The V and J ends lost 2 bases and 4 bases respectively, with 13 bases between them. The CDR3 runs to 15 residues. Germline CDR1 is KGHSH and CDR2 is LQKENI. The CDR3 loop is CASSPAGAAADTQYF. Written as DNA, the CDR3 is TGTGCCAGCTCACCAGCGGGGGCGGCGGCAGATACGCAGTATTTT.

This sequence joins TRBV29-1 and TRBJ2-2; no clear D gene. This CDR3 contains 13 residues. The V gene lost 4 bases and the J gene lost 2 bases, with 8 bases spanning the gap. Germline V gives CDR1 SQVTM, CDR2 ANQGSEA. CDR3: CSVGLVNTGELFF. DNA of the CDR3: TGCAGCGTTGGGTTAGTTAACACCGGGGAGCTGTTTTTT.

This clonotype was recorded at least ten times. The V call is TRBV11-2, the J call TRBJ2-3, with D possibly matching TRBD1 (5 bases). This CDR3 contains 13 residues. The germline V gene encodes CDR1 SGHAT and CDR2 FQNNGV. V was clipped by 7 bases and J by 4 bases, with 12 bases between them. The CDR3 DNA is TGTGCCAGCATCAAACAGGCCTCAGATACGCAGTATTTT. This translates into CASIKQASDTQYF.

This clonotype was counted many times. A read error may produce the germline difference seen at one junction end. The CDR3 nucleotides are TGTGCCAGCAGCCAGGATCTCGGACAGGGCACCCTCTTT. Translation: CASSQDLGQGTLF. The V gene is TRBV3-1, the J gene TRBJ1-1; 8 bases map to TRBD1. The CDR3 is 13 amino acids. The V gene's germline CDR1 is LGHDT and CDR2 YNNKEL (reference sequence). Together with reference TRBV3-1 and TRBJ1-1, the CDR3 gives the full variable domain: DTAVSQTPKYLVTQMGNDKSIKCEQNLGHDTMYWYKQDSKKFLKIMFSYNNKELIINETVPNRFSPKSPDKAHLNLHINSLELGDSAVYFCASSQDLGQGTLFGQGTRLTVV.

The chain carries TRBV6-2 or TRBV6-3 and TRBJ2-2; D remains unclear. The V gene's germline CDR1 is MNHEY and CDR2 SVGEGT. Trimming shortened V by 0 bases and J by 0 bases, and 8 bases separated the two germline ends. The CDR3 covers 16 residues. The DNA of the CDR3 is TGTGCCAGCAGTTACTCCCATCGGGCGAACACCGGGGAGCTGTTTTTT. Its translation: CASSYSHRANTGELFF.

The rearrangement links TRBV24-1 to TRBJ1-5; D unresolved. CDR3 length: 13 residues. Germline V gene sequence: CDR1 KGHDR, CDR2 SFDVKD. V gave up 5 bases and J gave up 6 bases, with 10 bases separating them. CDR3 residues: CATSGGIGQPQHF. In nucleotides, the CDR3 is TGTGCCACCAGTGGGGGAATCGGTCAGCCCCAGCATTTT.

This clonotype was seen more than once but under ten times. V is TRBV29-1 and J is TRBJ1-2, with a possible D match to TRBD1 (6 bases). The CDR3 is 13 amino acids. Germline lookup yields CDR1 SQVTM and CDR2 ANQGSEA. V was cut by 7 bases and J by 4 bases, with 16 bases left in between. The CDR3, as DNA: TGCAGCGCTCCGAAAGGGGGGTCCTATGGCTACACCTTC. It translates to CSAPKGGSYGYTF.

The chain has TRBV5-1 and TRBJ2-3, with TRBD2 as a possible D gene (6 bases). CDR1 is SGHRS, CDR2 YFSETQ, per germline. This CDR3 has 12 residues. V lost 4 bases to trimming and J lost 14 bases, with 17 bases between them. CDR3 in amino acids: CASSRGESYPYF. In DNA, the CDR3 is TGCGCCAGCAGCCGCGGGGAGAGTTACCCGTATTTT.

This clonotype was detected ten times or more. The chain joins TRBV18 to TRBJ2-2, with 8 bases fitting TRBD1. Trimming took 5 bases from V and 0 from J; bases not matched to a gene: 2. CDR1 KGHSH and CDR2 LQKENI come from the germline V gene. The CDR3 extends over 15 amino acids. CDR3 DNA sequence: TGTGCCAGCTCAGACAGGGGAACGAACACCGGGGAGCTGTTTTTT. This translates into CASSDRGTNTGELFF.

The chain links TRBV18 to TRBJ1-4; 7 bases line up with TRBD1. Germline V lookup: CDR1 KGHSH, CDR2 LQKENI. The CDR3 covers 13 residues. The ends lost 3 bases at V and 7 bases at J; junction bases unmatched: 2. In nucleotides, the CDR3 is TGTGCCAGCTCACCCGGGACAGCTGAAAAACTGTTTTTT. As protein: CASSPGTAEKLFF.

J is TRBJ1-2 and V is TRBV18, with D tentatively TRBD1 (6 bases). The length of the CDR3 is 15 residues. Trimming took off 3 bases at V and 4 bases at J, with 15 bases between the two ends. CDR1 and CDR2 (germline): KGHSH, LQKENI. CDR3 sequence: CASSPAQGQGYGYTF. The DNA for the CDR3 is TGTGCCAGCTCACCCGCTCAGGGGCAGGGCTATGGCTACACCTTC.

A few counts support this clonotype. J is TRBJ2-3 and V is TRBV24-1; D not resolved. The CDR3 is made up of 14 amino acids. The V and J ends lost 3 bases and 2 bases respectively, with 8 bases between them. In germline, CDR1 is KGHDR, CDR2 SFDVKD. The CDR3 spells CATSDPLYTDTQYF. The CDR3 DNA sequence: TGTGCCACCAGTGATCCCTTATACACAGATACGCAGTATTTT.

Many counts were recorded for this clonotype. The chain links TRBV5-4 to TRBJ2-3, with 11 nucleotides matching TRBD1. Germline CDR1 and CDR2: SGHNT and YYREEE (reference sequence). V was pared by 3 bases and J by 9 bases, with 3 bases of the junction left unmatched. This CDR3 contains 13 residues. The CDR3 sequence is CASSWTGGWTQYF. In nucleotides, the CDR3 is TGTGCCAGCAGCTGGACAGGGGGCTGGACGCAGTATTTT.